This passage covers 5 T cell receptor beta chains from one sample sequenced in a study of blood T cells in healthy people across ages. Primers used in a second PCR of about 7 to 12 cycles were a sample-barcoded 5' primer and a J-beta primer mix. In TCRdb, the 5' RACE reads were re-called with MiXCR into one record per CDR3 protein. The sample includes about 680,000 distinct CDR3 sequences, over 45% of them seen just once. Sequenced material: blood. The receptors originated from a woman aged 60 to 75 in good health.

The genes are TRBV4-3 and TRBJ2-3, with 9 bases identical to TRBD1. With V trimmed by 0 bases and J by 12 bases, 10 bases remained unmatched. The CDR3 length is 15 residues. Germline V lookup: CDR1 LGHNA, CDR2 YSLEER. In DNA form, the CDR3 reads TGCGCCAGCAGCCAAGATCGCGCGACAGGGGGTCGACAGTATTTT. Protein sequence: CASSQDRATGGRQYF.

V gene TRBV15 combines with J gene TRBJ2-7; maybe TRBD1 (5 bases). Per germline, CDR1 LNHNV and CDR2 YYDKDF (reference sequence). The V end lost 0 bases, the J end lost 0 bases, and 9 bases lay between the germline ends. The CDR3 has 15 amino acids. The CDR3 DNA is TGTGCCACCAGCAGAGATCGTGACAGCTCCTACGAGCAGTACTTC. It is translated as CATSRDRDSSYEQYF.

This clonotype was observed a few times. The chain uses TRBV7-2 and TRBJ2-7; 13 bases are shared with TRBD2. Unmatched junction bases numbered 8, after V lost 4 bases and J lost 5 bases. The V gene's germline CDR1 is SGHTA and CDR2 FQGNSA. This CDR3 has 16 residues. The CDR3, as DNA: TGTGCCAGCAGCTCCCGGACTAGCGGGAGTCCCCACGAGCAGTACTTC. Translation: CASSSRTSGSPHEQYF.

The rearrangement joins TRBV5-1 to TRBJ2-7; the match to TRBD2 covers 7 bases. The CDR3 sequence is 14 residues long. Trimming took 3 bases from V and 2 from J; bases not matched to a gene: 5. Germline CDR1 reads SGHRS; CDR2 reads YFSETQ. CDR3 bases: TGCGCCAGCAGCTCGGGACTAATCACCTACGAGCAGTACTTC. It codes for CASSSGLITYEQYF.

With respect to this clonotype: One end of the junction does not line up with germline, which may come from a read error. The rearrangement joins TRBV5-1 to TRBJ2-5; possible D gene TRBD1, 6 bases. This CDR3 is built from 15 residues. The germline CDR1 and CDR2 sequences are SGHRS and YFSETQ. The CDR3 bases are TGCGCCAGCAGGTTGGCAGGGGTATTCCAAGAGACCCAGTATTTC. Amino acid sequence: CASRLAGVFQETQYF.